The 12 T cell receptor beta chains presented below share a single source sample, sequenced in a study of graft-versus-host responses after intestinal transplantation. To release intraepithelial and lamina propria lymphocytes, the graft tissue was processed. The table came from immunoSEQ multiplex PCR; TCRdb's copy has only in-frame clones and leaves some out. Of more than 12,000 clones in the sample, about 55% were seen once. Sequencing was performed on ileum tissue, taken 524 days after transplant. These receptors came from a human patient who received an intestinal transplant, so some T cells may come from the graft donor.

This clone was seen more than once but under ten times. The CDR3: CASSFDITGGYTF. As DNA, the CDR3 is TGTGCCAGCAGCTTCGACATCACAGGCGGCTACACCTTC. The chain is built from TRBV6-5 and TRBJ1-2; tentatively, D is TRBD1 (5 bases). This CDR3 is built from 13 residues. Per germline, CDR1 MNHEY and CDR2 SVGAGI. The V gene lost 6 bases and the J gene lost 8 bases, with 16 bases spanning the gap.

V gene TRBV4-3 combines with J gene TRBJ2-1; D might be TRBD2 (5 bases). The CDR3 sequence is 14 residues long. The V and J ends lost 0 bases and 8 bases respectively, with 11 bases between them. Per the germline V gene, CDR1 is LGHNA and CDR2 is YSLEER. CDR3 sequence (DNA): TGCGCCAGCAGCCAAGATATAAGAGCGGATGAGCAGTTCTTC. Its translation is CASSQDIRADEQFF.

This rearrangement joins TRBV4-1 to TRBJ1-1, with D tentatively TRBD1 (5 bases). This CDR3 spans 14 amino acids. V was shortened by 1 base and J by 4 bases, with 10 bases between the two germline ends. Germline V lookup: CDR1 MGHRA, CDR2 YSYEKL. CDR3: CASSQVGGGTEAFF. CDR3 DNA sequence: TGCGCCAGCAGCCAAGTCGGCGGGGGCACTGAAGCTTTCTTT.

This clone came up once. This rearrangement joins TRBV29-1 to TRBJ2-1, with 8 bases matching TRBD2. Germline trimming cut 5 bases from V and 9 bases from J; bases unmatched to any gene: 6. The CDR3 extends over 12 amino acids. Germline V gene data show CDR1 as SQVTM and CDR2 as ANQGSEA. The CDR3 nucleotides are TGCAGCGTTCGACCGGGGGGGGGTGAGCAGTTCTTC. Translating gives CSVRPGGGEQFF.

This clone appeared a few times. The CDR3 DNA reads as TGTGCCAGCCTTAGTACAGGACAGGGGCGGAATGAGCAGTTCTTC. It specifies CASLSTGQGRNEQFF. This sequence joins TRBV11-2 and TRBJ2-1; 9 bases match TRBD1. Germline trimming cut 8 bases from V and 7 bases from J; bases unmatched to any gene: 12. The CDR3 spans 15 residues. Germline V lookup: CDR1 SGHAT, CDR2 FQNNGV.

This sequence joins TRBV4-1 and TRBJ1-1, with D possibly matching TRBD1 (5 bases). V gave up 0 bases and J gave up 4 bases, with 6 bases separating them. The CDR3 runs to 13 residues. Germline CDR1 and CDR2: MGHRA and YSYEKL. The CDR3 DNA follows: TGCGCCAGCAGCCAAGAAGGGGTCACTGAAGCTTTCTTT. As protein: CASSQEGVTEAFF.

The CDR3 bases are TGTGCCAGCACCAGGGGGCTCTATGGCTACACCTTC. Translated: CASTRGLYGYTF. The chain links TRBV5-5 to TRBJ1-2, with 8 bases that match TRBD1. Unmatched junction bases numbered 2, after V lost 6 bases and J lost 4 bases. Looked up from germline, CDR1 is SGHKS and CDR2 is YYEKEE (reference sequence). This CDR3 comprises 12 residues.

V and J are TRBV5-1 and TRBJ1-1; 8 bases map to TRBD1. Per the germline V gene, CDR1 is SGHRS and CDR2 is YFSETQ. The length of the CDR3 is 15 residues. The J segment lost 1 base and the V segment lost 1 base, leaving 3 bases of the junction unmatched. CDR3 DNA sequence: TGCGCCAGCAGCTTGAGGCAGGGGGCGAACACTGAAGCTTTCTTT. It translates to CASSLRQGANTEAFF.

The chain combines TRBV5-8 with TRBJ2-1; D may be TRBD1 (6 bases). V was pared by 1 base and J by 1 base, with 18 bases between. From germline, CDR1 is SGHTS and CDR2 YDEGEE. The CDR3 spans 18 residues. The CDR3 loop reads CASSLIRGIDPSYNEQFF. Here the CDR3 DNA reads TGTGCCAGCAGCTTGATCAGGGGCATTGATCCTTCCTACAATGAGCAGTTCTTC.

CDR3 nucleotides: TGTGCCACCAGCGGGTTACAGGGCAACGAGCAGTACTTC. As protein: CATSGLQGNEQYF. The rearrangement uses TRBV15 and TRBJ2-7; D might be TRBD1 (6 bases). Germline-derived CDR1 and CDR2 are LNHNV and YYDKDF (reference sequence). The CDR3 runs to 13 residues. Trimming removed 5 bases at V and 5 bases at J, with 13 bases between.

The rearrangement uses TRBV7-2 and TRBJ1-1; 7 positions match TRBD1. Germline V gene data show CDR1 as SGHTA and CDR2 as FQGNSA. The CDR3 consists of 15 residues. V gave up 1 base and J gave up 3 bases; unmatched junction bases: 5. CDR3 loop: CASSLEAGGYTEAFF. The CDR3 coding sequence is TGTGCCAGCAGCTTAGAAGCAGGGGGTTACACTGAAGCTTTCTTT.

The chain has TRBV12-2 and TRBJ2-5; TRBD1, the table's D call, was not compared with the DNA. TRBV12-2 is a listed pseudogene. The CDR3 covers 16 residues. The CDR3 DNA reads TGTGCAAGTCGCTTATACGGGACACTCGAAGGAGAGACCCAGTACTTC. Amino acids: CASRLYGTLEGETQYF.